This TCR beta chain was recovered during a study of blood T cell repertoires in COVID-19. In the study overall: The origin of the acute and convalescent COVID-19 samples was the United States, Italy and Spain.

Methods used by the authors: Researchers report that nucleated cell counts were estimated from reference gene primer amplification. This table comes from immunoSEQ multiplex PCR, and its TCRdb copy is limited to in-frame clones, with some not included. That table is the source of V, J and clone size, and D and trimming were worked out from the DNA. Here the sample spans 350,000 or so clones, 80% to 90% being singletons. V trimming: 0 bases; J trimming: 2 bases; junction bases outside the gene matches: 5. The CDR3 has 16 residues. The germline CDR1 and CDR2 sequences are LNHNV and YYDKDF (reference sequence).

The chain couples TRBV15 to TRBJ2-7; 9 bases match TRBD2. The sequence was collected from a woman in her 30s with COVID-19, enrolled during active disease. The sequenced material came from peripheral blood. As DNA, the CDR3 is TGTGCCACCAGCAGAGATTTAGCTAGCGGGGCCTACGAGCAGTACTTC. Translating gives CATSRDLASGAYEQYF.